This TCR beta chain was sequenced for a study of blood T cell repertoires in COVID-19 (dated by TCRdb to between 2020 and 2021). A note on the overall study: Samples from collaborators originated in the United States, Italy and Spain and spanned both the acute and convalescent phases of COVID-19. The prospective study material was composed of cDNA or gDNA derived from T cells, B-cell-depleted T cells, or PBMCs. Deeply sampled blood TCRbeta repertoires from subjects exposed to, actively infected with, or recovered from COVID-19 were included in the dataset. The repertoires were released in a freely available public database intended as a resource for research on the immune response to SARS-CoV-2. Samples came from the ongoing ImmuneRACE study (first 160 participants) plus 1,254 subjects from 6 global collaborators. Nearly every sample came with metadata listing a de-identified subject ID, COVID-19 status, age in years and sex. Where available, HLA class I and class II types were obtained from metadata supplied by the sample provider rather than from assay-based typing. Summary of the overall study and its limitations: The quantity of clinical and demographic metadata differed by source and by participant and was supplied without curation.

This clone has only one observation. The specificity of this receptor is unknown. Base-call qualities are not available, and no considerably larger clone is one nucleotide away. The immunoSEQ Assay, a bias-controlled multiplex PCR, was used to amplify TCRbeta CDR3 regions from genomic DNA. The source study handled its data this way. The number of nucleated cells in each sample was estimated from the amplification of reference gene primers within the assay. Sequence reads were collapsed and filtered to measure the absolute abundance of every unique TCRbeta CDR3 rearrangement. For each sample, productive Simpson clonality was calculated as the square root of Simpson's diversity index over productive rearrangements. As stored in TCRdb, this immuneACCESS dataset retains in-frame rearrangements with V and J assigned. A fraction of the clones does not appear; measured against another copy, unresolved V genes explain less than half of the discrepancy, and the remainder lacks a known reason. Clone size and V and J calls were adopted from that table, with D and trimming inferred from the DNA. Present in this sample are fewer than 200,000 clones, 65% to 85% of which were seen just once. 3% to 4.5% of the sample is taken by the ten largest.

Collaborating institutions collected whole blood in K2EDTA tubes following their own protocols. For TCRbeta analysis, collaborator samples were shipped as frozen whole blood, as isolated PBMCs, or as DNA extracted from either sample type. Measured from the cysteine to the phenylalanine, the CDR3 is 15 residues long. CDR3 DNA is the only sequence kept; it has 45 bases, read in frame from the first base. CDR1 and CDR2, per the germline V gene, are KGHDR and SFDVKD. Trimming takes 0 bases off V and 7 bases off J; junction bases not matched to a gene: 4. What was sequenced was peripheral blood. The receptor was isolated from a woman of 80 years or more with acute or convalescent COVID-19. The chain couples TRBV24-1 to TRBJ1-2, with 10 bases matching TRBD1. CDR3 reads: CATSDLGTGEPGYTF. At the DNA level, the sequence is TGTGCCACCAGTGATTTGGGGACAGGGGAGCCTGGCTACACCTTC.